Listed here are 10 T cell receptor beta chains from one sample, sequenced in a study of CD8+CD57+ T cells in acquired aplastic anemia. Genomic DNA acted as the template from which TCR beta VDJ combination and CDR3 sequence profiling were carried out. TCRdb reprocessed the reads via MiXCR and lists one record per CDR3 protein. Altogether some 220,000 distinct CDR3 sequences are present, around 32% being singletons, with the ten largest covering 1% to 1.3%. The sequenced material came from sorted CD4+, CD8+, or CD8+CD57+ T cells (not recorded which) from PBMCs. The source of these receptors is a human donor in good health, serving as a control.

Details on this clonotype: A much larger clone sits a single nucleotide away, making a read error possible. The V call is TRBV5-6, the J call TRBJ1-2, with D possibly being TRBD1 (5 bases). Trimming pared 1 base from V and 8 bases from J, leaving 12 bases between. Germline V lookup: CDR1 SGHDT, CDR2 YYEEEE. CDR3 size: 13 residues. The DNA for the CDR3 is TGTGCCAGCAGCTTGCCTCAGGGTTACGGCTACACCTTC. This gives the protein CASSLPQGYGYTF.

This CDR3 is CSATAGSFHEQYF. The CDR3 DNA is TGCAGTGCTACCGCAGGGAGCTTCCACGAGCAGTACTTC. The V call is TRBV20-1, the J call TRBJ2-7; D may correspond to TRBD1 or TRBD2 (5 bases each). CDR1 and CDR2 from the germline V gene are DFQATT and SNEGSKA (reference sequence). This CDR3 has 13 residues. Trimming cost V 4 bases and J 5 bases, with 15 bases left between them.

Notes on this clonotype: The junction shows a germline mismatch at one end, possibly a read error. The chain carries TRBV9 and TRBJ2-1; D is undetermined. The length of the CDR3 is 15 residues. Germline V lookup: CDR1 SGDLS, CDR2 YYNGEE. The CDR3 sequence is CASRRTGSSHNEQFF. The CDR3 nucleotides are TGTGCCAGCAGACGGACGGGTAGCTCCCACAATGAGCAGTTCTTC.

In its sample, this clonotype was seen many times. The J gene is TRBJ1-6, the V gene TRBV29-1; no clear D. V was shortened by 1 base and J by 6 bases, with 7 bases between the two germline ends. This CDR3 is 13 amino acids long. Germline-derived CDR1 and CDR2 are SQVTM and ANQGSEA. CDR3 sequence (DNA): TGCAGCGTTGAAGTCCAGCCTAATTCACCCCTCCACTTT. Translation: CSVEVQPNSPLHF.

This clonotype was detected many times. The chain uses TRBV14 and TRBJ2-7; no definite D call. This CDR3 region has 17 residues. Germline CDR1 is SGHDN and CDR2 is FVKESK. V was pared by 1 base and J by 0 bases, with 16 bases between. CDR3 sequence reads: CASSQGYATWSSYEQYF. The CDR3 coding sequence is TGTGCCAGCAGCCAAGGATACGCTACCTGGAGCTCCTACGAGCAGTACTTC.

The chain links TRBV7-2 to TRBJ2-7; 13 bases agree with TRBD2. CDR3 length equals 15 residues. V lost 3 bases to trimming and J lost 2 bases; unmatched junction nucleotides: 1. CDR1 is SGHTA and CDR2 is FQGNSA in the germline V gene. The chain's CDR3 is CASSFTSGGAYEQYF. The CDR3 bases are TGTGCCAGCAGCTTCACTAGCGGGGGGGCCTACGAGCAGTACTTC.

The table lists this clonotype with a few counts. The J gene is TRBJ2-1, the V gene TRBV20-1; a weak D match, TRBD2 (6 bases). Trimming pared 6 bases from V and 10 bases from J, leaving 25 bases between. The CDR3 consists of 15 residues. Germline CDR1 and CDR2: DFQATT and SNEGSKA (reference sequence). CDR3 sequence reads: CSASGTQGLGGEQFF. CDR3 bases: TGCAGTGCCTCCGGGACCCAAGGCCTAGGAGGGGAGCAGTTCTTC.

This clonotype showed up many times. CDR3 nucleotides: TGCGCCAGCAGAACAGGGAGTATCCTCGACGAGCAGTACTTC. Translation gives CASRTGSILDEQYF. The rearrangement joins TRBV5-1 to TRBJ2-7; maybe TRBD1 (6 bases). Germline CDR1 SGHRS, CDR2 YFSETQ. The CDR3 contains 14 residues. V was clipped by 5 bases and J by 5 bases, with 17 bases between them.

Note on this clonotype: Likely a read error: the CDR3 ends without its conserved phenylalanine or tryptophan. The V call is TRBV30, the J call TRBJ1-3, with TRBD1 matching 9 bases. The germline V gene has CDR1 GTSNPN and CDR2 SVGIG (reference sequence). V dropped 4 bases and J dropped 4; count of bases not matched to a gene: 14. This CDR3 region has 17 residues. The CDR3 DNA reads TGTGCCTGGAAGGACAGGGGCTCGTCTTTCGTCGGAAACACCATATATTCT. Translation gives CAWKDRGSSFVGNTIYS.

About this clonotype: At one boundary the junction diverges from the germline segment, which might be a read error. The genes are TRBV7-8 and TRBJ1-3; D unclear. Germline CDR1 reads SGHVS; CDR2 reads FQNEAQ. The CDR3 is made up of 16 amino acids. CDR3 in DNA: TGTGCCAGCAGCTCGATGGCACCAGGCTCTGGAAACACCATATATTTC. This codes for CASSSMAPGSGNTIYF.